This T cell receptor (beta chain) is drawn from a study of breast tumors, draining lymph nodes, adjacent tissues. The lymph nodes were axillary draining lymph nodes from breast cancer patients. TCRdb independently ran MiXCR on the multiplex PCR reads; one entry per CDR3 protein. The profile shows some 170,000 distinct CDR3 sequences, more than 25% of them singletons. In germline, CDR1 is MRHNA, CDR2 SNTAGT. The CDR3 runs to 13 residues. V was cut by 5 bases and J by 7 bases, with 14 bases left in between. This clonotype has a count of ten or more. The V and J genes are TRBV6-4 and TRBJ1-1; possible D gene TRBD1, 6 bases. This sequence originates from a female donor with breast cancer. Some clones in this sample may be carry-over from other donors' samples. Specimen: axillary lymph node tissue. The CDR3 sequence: CASSRDIDSEAFF. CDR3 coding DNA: TGTGCCAGCAGTCGGGACATTGACAGTGAAGCTTTCTTT.